A single sample gave rise to the 15 T cell receptor beta chains below, sequenced in a study of blood T cell repertoires in COVID-19 (dated by TCRdb to the early 2020s). Library preparation employed the immunoSEQ multiplex PCR assay. This is the immuneACCESS table as TCRdb keeps it, with only in-frame sequences that have V and J called. A part of the clones is gone; compared with another copy, unresolved V genes explain less than half, and the rest is unexplained. In all, the sample holds about 83,000 clones, and about 86% of those were seen once. 22% of the sample comes from the top ten. The sample comprised peripheral blood. The receptors originated from an elderly woman in a cohort sampled during active or convalescent COVID-19.

The chain links TRBV2 to TRBJ1-5; 8 nucleotides line up with TRBD1. Germline assignment: CDR1 SNHLY and CDR2 FYNNEI. CDR3 length: 13 residues. Trimming took 5 bases from V and 6 from J; bases not matched to a gene: 3. CDR3 DNA: TGTGCCAGCAGTTCGACAGGGGTTCAGCCCCAGCATTTT. This sequence encodes CASSSTGVQPQHF.

The V gene is TRBV18, the J gene TRBJ2-5, with 7 positions matching TRBD1. The J segment lost 5 bases and the V segment lost 2 bases, leaving 5 bases of the junction unmatched. Germline V gene sequence: CDR1 KGHSH, CDR2 LQKENI. The CDR3 spans 14 residues. CDR3 nucleotide sequence: TGTGCCAGCTCACCAAAAGGGACAGCCGAGACCCAGTACTTC. Encoded protein: CASSPKGTAETQYF.

The chain is built from TRBV7-9 and TRBJ1-2, with TRBD1 identical over 8 bases. This CDR3 region has 14 residues. V lost 5 bases, J lost 4 bases, and 6 bases stayed unmatched. Germline CDR1 SEHNR, CDR2 FQNEAQ (reference sequence). CDR3 amino acids: CASSGGQDSYGYTF. The CDR3 nucleotides are TGTGCCAGCAGCGGGGGACAGGACAGCTATGGCTACACCTTC.

The table lists this clone with a count of one. The rearrangement joins TRBV12-3 or TRBV12-4 to TRBJ2-7; TRBD2 matches 11 bases. CDR3 length equals 13 residues. V dropped 6 bases and J dropped 4; count of bases not matched to a gene: 2. The chain's CDR3 is CASSGTSGYEQYF. The CDR3 DNA is TGTGCCAGCAGCGGGACTAGCGGTTACGAGCAGTACTTC.

V usage is TRBV5-1 and J usage is TRBJ2-3, with 9 bases lining up with TRBD2. Germline V gene lookup returns CDR1 SGHRS and CDR2 YFSETQ. V lost 5 bases, J lost 5 bases, and 3 bases stayed unmatched. The CDR3 totals 13 residues. The CDR3 region is CASSLAGQDTQYF. CDR3 in DNA: TGCGCCAGCAGTCTAGCGGGACAAGATACGCAGTATTTT.

The chain carries TRBV5-1 and TRBJ1-4, with TRBD1 identical over 10 bases. Trimming cost V 4 bases and J 6 bases; bases outside gene matches: 6. Germline CDR1 SGHRS, CDR2 YFSETQ. The CDR3 consists of 15 residues. The CDR3 region is CASSPSGTGDEKLFF. CDR3 sequence (DNA): TGCGCCAGCAGCCCCTCCGGGACAGGGGATGAAAAACTGTTTTTT.

This clone was seen just once. The genes are TRBV5-1 and TRBJ2-3; 9 bases are shared with TRBD2. The J segment lost 6 bases and the V segment lost 4 bases, leaving 3 bases of the junction unmatched. The germline gives CDR1 SGHRS, CDR2 YFSETQ. This CDR3 spans 13 amino acids. The DNA for the CDR3 is TGCGCCAGCAGCATGACTAGCGGTGATACGCAGTATTTT. It encodes CASSMTSGDTQYF.

The V gene is TRBV7-9, the J gene TRBJ1-1; D uncertain. This CDR3 contains 15 residues. Germline CDR1 and CDR2: SEHNR and FQNEAQ (reference sequence). V was cut by 1 base and J by 6 bases, with 15 bases left in between. CDR3 in amino acids: CASSLDVGRNAEAFF. The CDR3 nucleotides are TGTGCCAGCAGCTTAGATGTGGGCCGTAACGCTGAAGCTTTCTTT.

This clone showed up just once. The J gene is TRBJ1-1, the V gene TRBV6-5, with D maybe TRBD1 (6 bases). The CDR3 has 14 residues. V lost 7 bases and J 7 bases, leaving 19 bases between the germline ends. Germline CDR1 MNHEY, CDR2 SVGAGI. This chain's CDR3 is CASTQGSLKVEAFF. CDR3 DNA: TGTGCCAGCACCCAGGGGAGTCTAAAAGTTGAAGCTTTCTTT.

The genes are TRBV7-2 and TRBJ1-1, with unresolved D. Between the trimmed V and J ends, which lost 3 bases and 0 bases, there was a span of 14 bases. This CDR3 comprises 16 residues. The germline gives CDR1 SGHTA, CDR2 FQGNSA. CDR3 bases: TGTGCCAGCAGCTTGACTTTCGGACTCTTGAACACTGAAGCTTTCTTT. Its translation: CASSLTFGLLNTEAFF.

This clone was seen more than once but under ten times. This chain connects TRBV15 to TRBJ1-2; D gene ambiguous. Germline CDR1 is LNHNV and CDR2 is YYDKDF (reference sequence). This CDR3 has 14 residues. The V end lost 1 base, the J end lost 4 bases, and 10 bases lay between the germline ends. CDR3 region: CATSRAPGSYGYTF. CDR3 in DNA: TGTGCCACCAGCAGAGCCCCGGGTAGCTATGGCTACACCTTC.

The chain joins TRBV27 to TRBJ2-3; 7 bases fit TRBD1. The V gene end was trimmed by 3 bases and the J gene end by 1 base; junction bases not matched to a gene: 7. Germline V gene lookup returns CDR1 MNHEY and CDR2 SMNVEV (reference sequence). The CDR3 totals 16 residues. The CDR3 here is CASSFRTGARTDTQYF. The CDR3 region has the DNA TGTGCCAGCAGTTTTAGAACAGGGGCCCGCACAGATACGCAGTATTTT.

This rearrangement joins TRBV6-5 to TRBJ2-7, with 9 bases aligning to TRBD1. Germline lookup yields CDR1 MNHEY and CDR2 SVGAGI. Trimming took 6 bases from V and 5 from J; bases not matched to a gene: 8. The CDR3 extends over 14 amino acids. CDR3 nucleotide sequence: TGTGCCAGCAGGCTGGGGACAGGGTCCCACGAGCAGTACGTC. Translated, it gives CASRLGTGSHEQYV.

The genes are TRBV10-1 and TRBJ2-7; TRBD2 agrees at 10 bases. Germline V gene sequence: CDR1 WNHNN, CDR2 SYGVQD (reference sequence). V trimming: 4 bases; J trimming: 5 bases; junction bases outside the gene matches: 2. The CDR3 contains 13 residues. CDR3: CASSVLAGHEQYF. For the CDR3, the DNA is TGCGCCAGCAGTGTACTAGCGGGACACGAGCAGTACTTC.

The chain joins TRBV23-1 to TRBJ2-3, with 8 bases lining up with TRBD2. TRBV23-1 is sorted into the ORF group, with uncertain function. CDR3 length equals 15 residues. Trimming took 5 bases from V and 4 from J; bases not matched to a gene: 8. The chain's CDR3 is CASSVRGGFADTQYF. As DNA, the CDR3 is TGCGCCAGCAGTGTCCGGGGGGGGTTCGCAGATACGCAGTATTTT.